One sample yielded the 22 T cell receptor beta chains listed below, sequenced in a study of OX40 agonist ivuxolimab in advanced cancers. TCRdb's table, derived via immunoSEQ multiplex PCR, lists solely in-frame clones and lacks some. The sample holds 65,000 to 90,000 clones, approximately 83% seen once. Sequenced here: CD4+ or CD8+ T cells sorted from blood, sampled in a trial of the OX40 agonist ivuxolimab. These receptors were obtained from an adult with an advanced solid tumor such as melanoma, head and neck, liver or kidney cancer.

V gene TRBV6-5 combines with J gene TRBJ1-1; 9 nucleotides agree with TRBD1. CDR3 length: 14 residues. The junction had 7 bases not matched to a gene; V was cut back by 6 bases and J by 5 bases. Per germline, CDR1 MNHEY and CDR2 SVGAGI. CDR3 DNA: TGTGCCAGCAGAAAGGGACAGGGCGCAACTGAAGCTTTCTTT. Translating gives CASRKGQGATEAFF.

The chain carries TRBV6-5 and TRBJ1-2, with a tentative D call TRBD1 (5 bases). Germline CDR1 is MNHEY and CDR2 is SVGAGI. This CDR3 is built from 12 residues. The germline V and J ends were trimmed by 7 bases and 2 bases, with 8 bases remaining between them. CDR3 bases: TGTGCCAGCAAAGGGACGAACTATGGCTACACCTTC. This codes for CASKGTNYGYTF.

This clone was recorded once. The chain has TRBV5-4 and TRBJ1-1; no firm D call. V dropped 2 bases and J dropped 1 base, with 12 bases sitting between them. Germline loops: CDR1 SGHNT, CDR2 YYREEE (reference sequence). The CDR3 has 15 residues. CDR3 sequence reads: CASSFSRASNTEAFF. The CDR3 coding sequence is TGTGCCAGCAGCTTTTCGAGGGCGTCGAACACTGAAGCTTTCTTT.

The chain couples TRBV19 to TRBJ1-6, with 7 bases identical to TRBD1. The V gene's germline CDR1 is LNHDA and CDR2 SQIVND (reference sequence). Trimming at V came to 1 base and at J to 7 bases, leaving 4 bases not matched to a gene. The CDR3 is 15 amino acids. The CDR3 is CASSIAKGANSPLHF. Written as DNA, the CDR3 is TGTGCCAGTAGTATAGCGAAGGGGGCGAATTCACCCCTCCACTTT.

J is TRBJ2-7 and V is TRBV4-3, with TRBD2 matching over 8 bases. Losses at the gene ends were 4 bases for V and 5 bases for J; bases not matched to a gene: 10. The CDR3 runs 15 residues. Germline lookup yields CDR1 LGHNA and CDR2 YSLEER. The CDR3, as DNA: TGCGCCAGCAGCCGCCAGGGGACTAGTCTCGACGAGCAGTACTTC. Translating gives CASSRQGTSLDEQYF.

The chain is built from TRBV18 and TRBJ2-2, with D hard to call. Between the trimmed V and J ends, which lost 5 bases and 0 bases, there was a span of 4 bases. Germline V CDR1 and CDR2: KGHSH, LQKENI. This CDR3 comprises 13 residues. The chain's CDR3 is CASSFANTGELFF. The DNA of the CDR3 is TGTGCCAGCTCATTCGCGAACACCGGGGAGCTGTTTTTT.

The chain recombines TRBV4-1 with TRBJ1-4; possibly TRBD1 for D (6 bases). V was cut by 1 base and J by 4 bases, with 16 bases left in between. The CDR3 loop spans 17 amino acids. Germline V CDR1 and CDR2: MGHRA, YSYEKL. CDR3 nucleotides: TGCGCCAGCAGCCAAGGGGACGGGGGGCTGGGTAATGAAAAACTGTTTTTT. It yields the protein CASSQGDGGLGNEKLFF.

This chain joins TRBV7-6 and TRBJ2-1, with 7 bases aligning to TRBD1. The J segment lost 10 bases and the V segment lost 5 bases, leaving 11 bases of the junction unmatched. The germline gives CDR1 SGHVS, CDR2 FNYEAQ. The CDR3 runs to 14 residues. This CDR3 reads CASSGRQGNGEQFF. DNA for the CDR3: TGTGCCAGCAGCGGGCGACAGGGTAATGGGGAGCAGTTCTTC.

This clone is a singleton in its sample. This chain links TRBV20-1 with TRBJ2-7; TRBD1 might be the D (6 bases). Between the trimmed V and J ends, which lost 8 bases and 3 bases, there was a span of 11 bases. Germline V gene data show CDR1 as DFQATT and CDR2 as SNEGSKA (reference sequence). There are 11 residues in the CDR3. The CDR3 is CSTGLSYEQYF. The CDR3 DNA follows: TGCAGTACAGGGTTGAGCTACGAGCAGTACTTC.

This CDR3 is CASSSGAGSTTEAFF. The CDR3 DNA follows: TGTGCCAGCAGCTCGGGGGCCGGGTCAACCACTGAAGCTTTCTTT. The chain has TRBV7-9 and TRBJ1-1; maybe TRBD1 (6 bases). The CDR3 is made up of 15 amino acids. The V gene's germline CDR1 is SEHNR and CDR2 FQNEAQ (reference sequence). V lost 4 bases, J lost 4 bases, and 16 bases lay in between. Based on the CDR3 plus reference TRBV7-9 and TRBJ1-1, the full variable domain is DTGVSQNPRHKITKRGQNVTFRCDPISEHNRLYWYRQTLGQGPEFLTYFQNEAQLEKSRLLSDRFSAERPKGSFSTLEIQRTEQGDSAMYLCASSSGAGSTTEAFFGQGTRLTVV.

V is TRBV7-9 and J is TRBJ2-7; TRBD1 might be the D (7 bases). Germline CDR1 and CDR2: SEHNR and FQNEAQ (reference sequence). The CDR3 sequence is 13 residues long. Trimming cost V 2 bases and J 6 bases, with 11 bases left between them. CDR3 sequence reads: CASSLNRGGEQYF. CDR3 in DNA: TGTGCCAGCAGCTTAAACAGGGGAGGCGAGCAGTACTTC.

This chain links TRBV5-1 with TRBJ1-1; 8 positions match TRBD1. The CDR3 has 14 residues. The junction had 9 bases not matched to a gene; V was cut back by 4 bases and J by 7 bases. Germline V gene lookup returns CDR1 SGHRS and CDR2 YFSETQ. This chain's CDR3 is CASSEQGERGEAFF. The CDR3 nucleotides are TGCGCCAGCAGCGAACAGGGGGAGCGTGGTGAAGCTTTCTTT.

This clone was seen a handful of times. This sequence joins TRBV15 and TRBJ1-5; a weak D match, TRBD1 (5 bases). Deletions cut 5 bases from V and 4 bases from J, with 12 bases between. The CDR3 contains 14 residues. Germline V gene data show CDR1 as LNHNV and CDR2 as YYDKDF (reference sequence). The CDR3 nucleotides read TGTGCCACCAGCGTAGACAGTCCTAATCAGCCCCAGCATTTT. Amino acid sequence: CATSVDSPNQPQHF.

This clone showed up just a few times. CDR3 sequence (DNA): TGCAGCGCGACTTTGGGGACCGGGGCCAACGTCCTGACTTTC. Encoded protein: CSATLGTGANVLTF. The V call is TRBV29-1, the J call TRBJ2-6; either TRBD1 or TRBD2 may supply D (5 bases each). This CDR3 has 14 residues. V shed 7 bases and J shed 4 bases, with 14 bases lying between them. The germline CDR1 and CDR2 sequences are SQVTM and ANQGSEA. Drawing the rest from reference TRBV29-1 and TRBJ2-6, the complete variable domain is SAVISQKPSRDICQRGTSLTIQCQVDSQVTMMFWYRQQPGQSLTLIATANQGSEATYESGFVIDKFPISRPNLTFSTLTVSNMSPEDSSIYLCSATLGTGANVLTFGAGSRLTVL.

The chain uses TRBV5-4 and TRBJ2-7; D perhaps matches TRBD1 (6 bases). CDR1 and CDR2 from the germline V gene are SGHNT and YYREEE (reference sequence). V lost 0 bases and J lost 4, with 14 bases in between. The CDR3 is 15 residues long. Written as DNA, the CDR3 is TGTGCCAGCAGCTTGGCAGGGGCGTTAAGTTACGAGCAGTACTTC. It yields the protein CASSLAGALSYEQYF.

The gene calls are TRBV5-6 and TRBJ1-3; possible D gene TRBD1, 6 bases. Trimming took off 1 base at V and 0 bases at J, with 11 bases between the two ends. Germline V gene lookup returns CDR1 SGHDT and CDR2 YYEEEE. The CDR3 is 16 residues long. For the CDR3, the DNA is TGTGCCAGCAGCTTGATAACAGGGATCTCTGGAAACACCATATATTTT. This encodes CASSLITGISGNTIYF.

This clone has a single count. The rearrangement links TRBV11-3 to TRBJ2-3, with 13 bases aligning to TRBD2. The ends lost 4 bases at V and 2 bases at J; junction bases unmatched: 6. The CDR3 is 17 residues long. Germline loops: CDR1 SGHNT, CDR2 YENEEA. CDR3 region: CASSSGGLAGATDTQYF. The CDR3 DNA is TGTGCCAGCAGCTCCGGCGGACTAGCGGGAGCCACAGATACGCAGTATTTT.

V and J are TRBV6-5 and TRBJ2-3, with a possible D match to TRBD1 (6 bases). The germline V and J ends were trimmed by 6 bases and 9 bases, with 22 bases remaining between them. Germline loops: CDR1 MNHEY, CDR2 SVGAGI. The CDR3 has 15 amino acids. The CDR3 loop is CASRQQGESGLTQYF. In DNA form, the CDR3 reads TGTGCCAGCAGGCAACAGGGCGAGTCCGGGTTGACGCAGTATTTT.

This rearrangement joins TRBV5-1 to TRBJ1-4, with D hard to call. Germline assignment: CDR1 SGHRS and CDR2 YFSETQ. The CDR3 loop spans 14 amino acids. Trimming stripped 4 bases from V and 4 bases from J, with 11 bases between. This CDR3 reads CASSRAAVNEKLFF. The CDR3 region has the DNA TGCGCCAGCAGCCGTGCGGCAGTTAATGAAAAACTGTTTTTT. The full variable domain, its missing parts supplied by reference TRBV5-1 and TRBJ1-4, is KAGVTQTPRYLIKTRGQQVTLSCSPISGHRSVSWYQQTPGQGLQFLFEYFSETQRNKGNFPGRFSGRQFSNSRSEMNVSTLELGDSALYLCASSRAAVNEKLFFGSGTQLSVL.

CDR3 DNA sequence: TGTGCCAGCAGCGTAGGCCTGGGAGGTTTAGGCGGGGAGCTGTTTTTT. It is translated as CASSVGLGGLGGELFF. The V call is TRBV9, the J call TRBJ2-2, with D perhaps TRBD2 (6 bases). The CDR3 is 16 amino acids. Germline V gives CDR1 SGDLS, CDR2 YYNGEE. Trimming removed 0 bases at V and 7 bases at J, with 16 bases between.

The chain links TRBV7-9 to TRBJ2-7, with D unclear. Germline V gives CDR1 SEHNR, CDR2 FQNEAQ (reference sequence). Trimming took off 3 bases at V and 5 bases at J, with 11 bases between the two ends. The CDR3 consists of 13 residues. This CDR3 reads CASSFGRLDEQYF. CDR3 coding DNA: TGTGCCAGCAGCTTTGGCAGGTTGGACGAGCAGTACTTC.

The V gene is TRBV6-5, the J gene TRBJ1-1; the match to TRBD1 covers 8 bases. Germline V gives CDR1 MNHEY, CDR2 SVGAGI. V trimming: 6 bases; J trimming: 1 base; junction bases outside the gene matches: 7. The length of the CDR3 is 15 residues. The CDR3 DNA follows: TGTGCCAGCAGGTATCGGCAGGGGGCGAACACTGAAGCTTTCTTT. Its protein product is CASRYRQGANTEAFF.